Presented here are 3 T cell receptor beta chains from one specimen sequenced in a study of neoadjuvant nivolumab and ipilimumab in lung cancer. The method was immunoSEQ multiplex PCR; TCRdb's version includes in-frame clones alone and lacks a portion of them. The table shows thousands of clones, with over 70% occurring only once. The sample was tumor tissue, taken after neoadjuvant nivolumab, alone or with ipilimumab, at or shortly before surgery. The receptors here all came from an adult with non-small cell lung cancer.

The rearrangement uses TRBV18 and TRBJ1-3; the D gene is possibly TRBD1 (5 bases). Trimming removed 3 bases from V and 0 bases from J, with 6 bases in between. CDR1 and CDR2 (germline): KGHSH, LQKENI. There are 14 residues in the CDR3. In DNA, the CDR3 is TGTGCCAGCTCACCCGACAGCTCTGGAAACACCATATATTTT. Translated: CASSPDSSGNTIYF.

This clone occurred a few times. The genes are TRBV5-1 and TRBJ1-1; no clear D gene. Per the germline V gene, CDR1 is SGHRS and CDR2 is YFSETQ. V was cut by 4 bases and J by 0 bases, with 4 bases left in between. The length of the CDR3 is 12 residues. CDR3 sequence reads: CASSQVNTEAFF. CDR3 sequence (DNA): TGCGCCAGCAGCCAGGTGAACACTGAAGCTTTCTTT.

The V gene is TRBV10-1, the J gene TRBJ2-1; 11 positions agree with TRBD1. Unmatched junction bases numbered 4, after V lost 6 bases and J lost 3 bases. CDR1 is WNHNN, CDR2 SYGVQD, per germline (reference sequence). The CDR3 has 15 residues. Here the CDR3 reads CASSAGTGGYNEQFF. CDR3 DNA: TGCGCCAGCAGCGCCGGGACAGGGGGCTACAATGAGCAGTTCTTC.